This T cell receptor (beta chain) was sequenced in a study of CD4 T cells in relation to SARS-CoV-2 and coronaviruses. Study in general: PBMCs were cultured with antigen for about eleven days before TCR beta sequencing.

The method was immunoSEQ multiplex PCR; TCRdb's version includes in-frame clones alone and lacks a portion of them. There are around 41,000 clones in the sample; approximately 80% occur only once, and around 1.2% lies in the top ten. Trimming left V 5 bases short and J 0 bases short, with 20 bases between. The CDR3 sequence is 18 residues long. Looked up from germline, CDR1 is MGHRA and CDR2 is YSYEKL. For this clone: Its antigen is unidentified.

Sequenced: naive CD4+ T cells from PBMCs, cultured in vitro. The subset: naive CD4+ T cells isolated by negative enrichment. This clonotype was sampled from an adult with COVID-19. The chain links TRBV4-1 to TRBJ2-4, with D possibly being TRBD1 (5 bases). The CDR3 coding sequence is TGCGCCAGCAGCACCAGACTTCAGGGAACTCTAGCCAAAAACATTCAGTACTTC. Its translation is CASSTRLQGTLAKNIQYF.